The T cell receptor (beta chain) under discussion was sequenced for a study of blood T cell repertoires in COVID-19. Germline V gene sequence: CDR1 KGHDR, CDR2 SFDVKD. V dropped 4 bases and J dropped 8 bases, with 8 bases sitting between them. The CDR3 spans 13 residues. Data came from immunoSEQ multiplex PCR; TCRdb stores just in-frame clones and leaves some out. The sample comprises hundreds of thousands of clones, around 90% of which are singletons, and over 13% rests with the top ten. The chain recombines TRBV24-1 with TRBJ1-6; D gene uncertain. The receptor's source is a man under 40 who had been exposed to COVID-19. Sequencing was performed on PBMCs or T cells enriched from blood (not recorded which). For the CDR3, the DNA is TGTGCCACCAGTGAAGGGAGGGATTCACCCCTCCACTTT. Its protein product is CATSEGRDSPLHF.